These 20 T cell receptor beta chains were all obtained from the same sample, sequenced in a study of T cells after yellow fever vaccination. TCRdb redid the calling of the 5' RACE reads with MiXCR, one entry per CDR3 protein. The sample holds around 250,000 distinct CDR3 sequences, around 7% seen once. The material sequenced was CD4+ T cells sorted from PBMCs, taken 15 days after the yellow fever booster vaccination. These receptor sequences come from a man aged 30 to 39 who received the YFV17D yellow fever vaccine.

The chain couples TRBV7-2 to TRBJ2-7; 10 nucleotides line up with TRBD2. Germline CDR1 is SGHTA and CDR2 is FQGNSA. After removal of 7 bases from V and 4 bases from J, the junction contained 4 bases not matched to a gene. The length of the CDR3 is 13 residues. CDR3 loop: CASNQAGGYEQYF. The CDR3 DNA is TGTGCCAGCAACCAAGCGGGAGGGTACGAGCAGTACTTC.

This clonotype was observed a few times. The rearrangement uses TRBV19 and TRBJ1-1, with D unresolved. In germline, CDR1 is LNHDA, CDR2 SQIVND (reference sequence). Deletions cut 3 bases from V and 8 bases from J, with 13 bases between. The CDR3 sequence is 13 residues long. CDR3 in DNA: TGTGCCAGTAGTATTGGAGGCGCTACCGAAGCTTTCTTT. It encodes CASSIGGATEAFF.

In its sample, this clonotype was seen many times. The genes are TRBV29-1 and TRBJ2-3; D not resolved. With 6 bases removed from V and 3 bases from J, the gap between germline ends came to 10 bases. CDR1 SQVTM and CDR2 ANQGSEA come from the germline V gene. This CDR3 region has 12 residues. The CDR3 sequence: CSVGESTDTQYF. In DNA, the CDR3 is TGCAGCGTCGGTGAGAGTACAGATACGCAGTATTTT.

CDR3 protein: CASSSQEGQFF. The CDR3 DNA reads as TGTGCCAGCAGCTCCCAAGAGGGGCAGTTCTTC. The rearrangement joins TRBV6-5 to TRBJ2-1; weak D call: TRBD2 (5 bases). V was clipped by 6 bases and J by 12 bases, with 12 bases between them. CDR3 length equals 11 residues. Germline V CDR1 and CDR2: MNHEY, SVGAGI.

This clonotype was detected only a few times. The chain recombines TRBV3-1 with TRBJ2-7, with D tentatively TRBD2 (5 bases). V lost 0 bases and J lost 4, with 10 bases in between. The CDR3 length is 14 residues. CDR1 and CDR2 (germline): LGHDT, YNNKEL (reference sequence). For the CDR3, the DNA is TGTGCCAGCAGCCAAGACCACCGACTATACGAGCAGTACTTC. It is translated as CASSQDHRLYEQYF.

The V call is TRBV5-5, the J call TRBJ2-1, with D possibly TRBD2 on 6 matching bases. The CDR3 consists of 16 residues. V dropped 4 bases and J dropped 2 bases, with 16 bases sitting between them. Germline V gene data show CDR1 as SGHKS and CDR2 as YYEKEE (reference sequence). CDR3 nucleotides: TGTGCCAGCAGCCGAGTTGGAGGGGCAACCTACAATGAGCAGTTCTTC. Residues: CASSRVGGATYNEQFF.

This clonotype was seen only a few times. This rearrangement joins TRBV19 to TRBJ2-3; unclear D gene. CDR3 length equals 16 residues. CDR1 and CDR2 from the germline V gene are LNHDA and SQIVND (reference sequence). The germline V and J ends were trimmed by 3 bases and 5 bases, with 18 bases remaining between them. The CDR3 spells CASSIGQSGWRDTQYF. The CDR3 nucleotides are TGTGCCAGTAGTATCGGCCAAAGTGGTTGGAGAGATACGCAGTATTTT.

This clonotype turned up a few times. The gene calls are TRBV20-1 and TRBJ2-3; 15 positions match TRBD2. This CDR3 is 14 amino acids long. Germline CDR1 and CDR2: DFQATT and SNEGSKA (reference sequence). After removal of 5 bases from V and 5 bases from J, the junction contained 2 bases not matched to a gene. The DNA for the CDR3 is TGCAGTGCTGGGACTAGCGGGAGGATAGATACGCAGTATTTT. Translated: CSAGTSGRIDTQYF.

CDR3 protein: CASSSPDWGSNEQFF. The CDR3 DNA reads as TGTGCCAGCAGCTCACCCGATTGGGGGTCCAATGAGCAGTTCTTC. The chain couples TRBV7-9 to TRBJ2-1, with D perhaps matching TRBD1 or TRBD2 (5 bases each). Germline V gene data show CDR1 as SEHNR and CDR2 as FQNEAQ (reference sequence). V was pared by 4 bases and J by 6 bases, with 16 bases between. The CDR3 is 15 amino acids.

This clonotype was seen ten or more times. The chain is built from TRBV12-3 or TRBV12-4 and TRBJ2-7; D gene ambiguous. This CDR3 contains 14 residues. Between the trimmed V and J ends, which lost 8 bases and 4 bases, there was a span of 18 bases. CDR3 in amino acids: CASALSILMYEQYF. The CDR3 DNA reads TGTGCCAGCGCGTTGAGTATATTAATGTACGAGCAGTACTTC.

The CDR3 bases are TGTGCCACCAGCAGAGGGGCAGTCAACTATGGCTACACCTTC. The encoded protein is CATSRGAVNYGYTF. The chain links TRBV15 to TRBJ1-2, with no clear D. The ends were cut back, 1 base at V and 2 bases at J, with 8 bases in the middle. The length of the CDR3 is 14 residues. The germline CDR1 and CDR2 sequences are LNHNV and YYDKDF (reference sequence).

This chain links TRBV7-9 with TRBJ2-2; 7 bases are a match to TRBD1. Germline CDR1 is SEHNR and CDR2 is FQNEAQ (reference sequence). This CDR3 is built from 14 residues. J was trimmed by 6 bases and V by 5 bases; bases with no gene match: 6. The CDR3, as DNA: TGTGCCAGCAGCACCGGGACAGTAGCCGGGGAGCTGTTTTTT. It yields the protein CASSTGTVAGELFF. Complete variable domain (other parts from reference TRBV7-9 and TRBJ2-2): DTGVSQNPRHKITKRGQNVTFRCDPISEHNRLYWYRQTLGQGPEFLTYFQNEAQLEKSRLLSDRFSAERPKGSFSTLEIQRTEQGDSAMYLCASSTGTVAGELFFGEGSRLTVL.

The sample holds many counts of this clonotype. This chain uses TRBV18 with TRBJ2-2; a possible D gene is TRBD1 (5 bases). Germline V gene sequence: CDR1 KGHSH, CDR2 LQKENI. Trimming pared 5 bases from V and 1 base from J, leaving 14 bases between. This CDR3 is 16 amino acids long. Here the CDR3 DNA reads TGTGCCAGCTCATCTTCAGGGATCCGGAACACCGGGGAGCTGTTTTTT. This translates into CASSSSGIRNTGELFF.

The chain couples TRBV29-1 to TRBJ1-2, with D maybe TRBD1 (6 bases). Per germline, CDR1 SQVTM and CDR2 ANQGSEA. The CDR3 has 12 amino acids. The ends were cut back, 4 bases at V and 2 bases at J, with 8 bases in the middle. The DNA of the CDR3 is TGCAGCGTTGGGGACACGAACTATGGCTACACCTTC. This translates into CSVGDTNYGYTF.

The chain is built from TRBV10-3 and TRBJ2-2; possibly TRBD2 for D (6 bases). V was clipped by 0 bases and J by 5 bases, with 13 bases between them. Germline V CDR1 and CDR2: ENHRY, SYGVKD. This CDR3 has 16 residues. The CDR3 coding sequence is TGTGCCATCAGTGAGTCGACTAGTTGGAGAACCGGGGAGCTGTTTTTT. It is translated as CAISESTSWRTGELFF.

This clonotype was observed at least ten times. This rearrangement joins TRBV5-1 to TRBJ1-4; tentative D call: TRBD1 (6 bases). The CDR3 runs 14 residues. Trimming shortened V by 5 bases and J by 5 bases, and 13 bases separated the two germline ends. Germline loops: CDR1 SGHRS, CDR2 YFSETQ. As DNA, the CDR3 is TGCGCCAGCAGTGTCACAGGGAACAATGAAAAACTGTTTTTT. This codes for CASSVTGNNEKLFF.

The sample holds many counts of this clonotype. The chain employs TRBV5-1 and TRBJ2-5; D unclear. CDR3 length: 15 residues. The V end lost 2 bases, the J end lost 4 bases, and 15 bases lay between the germline ends. Germline lookup yields CDR1 SGHRS and CDR2 YFSETQ. For the CDR3, the DNA is TGCGCCAGCAGCTTAGTGCTAGTGGCAGGAGAGACCCAGTACTTC. The encoded protein is CASSLVLVAGETQYF.

About this clonotype: One end of the junction does not line up with germline, which may come from a read error. CDR3 in DNA: TGTGCTAGCAGCTTACCGGAAGGTGGTACGCAGTATTTT. This codes for CASSLPEGGTQYF. V gene TRBV7-7 combines with J gene TRBJ2-3; D is uncertain. The CDR3 loop spans 13 amino acids. Germline-derived CDR1 and CDR2 are SSHAT and FNYEAQ (reference sequence).

The chain combines TRBV7-9 with TRBJ2-7; maybe TRBD1 (6 bases). The germline V and J ends were trimmed by 1 base and 6 bases, with 10 bases remaining between them. Germline values: CDR1 SEHNR, CDR2 FQNEAQ (reference sequence). This CDR3 region has 13 residues. Written as DNA, the CDR3 is TGTGCCAGCAGCTTAGTAGGGGGTGGCGAGCAGTACTTC. Its protein is CASSLVGGGEQYF. The full variable domain, in which reference TRBV7-9 and TRBJ2-7 provide the parts outside the CDR3, is DTGVSQNPRHKITKRGQNVTFRCDPISEHNRLYWYRQTLGQGPEFLTYFQNEAQLEKSRLLSDRFSAERPKGSFSTLEIQRTEQGDSAMYLCASSLVGGGEQYFGPGTRLTVT.

This clonotype was observed many times. The chain has TRBV27 and TRBJ1-6; perhaps TRBD1 as D (5 bases). The CDR3 extends over 14 amino acids. Trimming took 7 bases from V and 4 from J, leaving 11 bases between them. The germline CDR1 and CDR2 sequences are MNHEY and SMNVEV (reference sequence). CDR3 in DNA: TGTGCCAGCACCGCCCAGGGATATAATTCACCCCTCCACTTT. Its translation is CASTAQGYNSPLHF.